The clone carrying this T cell receptor (beta chain) was recorded once. Its cognate antigen is unknown. Assay used: immunoSEQ multiplex PCR; TCRdb lists only in-frame clones, some missing. The sample includes hundreds of thousands of clones, 98% of them seen just once. Naive CD8 cells comprised CD45RO-negative, CCR7-positively selected cells, excluding terminally differentiated effector memory CD45RA+ cells. The donors were all Caucasian adults (living in Nashville, Tennessee). This sample was included in a study of shared clonotypes between healthy human individuals. General study findings and limits: Larger richness was generally estimated for naive than memory subsets. In the sorted subsets, rarefaction showed sequencing was incomplete despite large depth.

Sequenced sample: naive CD8+ T cells sorted from blood. The TCR comes from a man between 25 and 39 years old in good health.

CDR3 residues: CATFPETGGRDTQYF. The CDR3 DNA reads as TGTGCCACCTTTCCGGAGACAGGGGGGCGAGATACGCAGTATTTT. This sequence joins TRBV6-1 and TRBJ2-3, with 9 nucleotides matching TRBD1. The trim removed 10 bases at V and 5 bases at J, leaving 13 bases unmatched. In germline, CDR1 is MNHNS, CDR2 SASEGT. The CDR3 covers 15 residues.